This entry describes one TCR beta chain. Treatment described: oral pan-JAK inhibitor, 5-10 mg twice daily. This sample stems from a study of CD8+ T cells in alopecia areata. RNA, once extracted, was reverse transcribed into cDNA for use as the sequencing template. Measured with immunoSEQ multiplex PCR; TCRdb has only the in-frame clones, and not every one. This table has 150,000 to 200,000 clones, 58% appearing once. V trimming: 1 base; J trimming: 6 bases; junction bases outside the gene matches: 8. Germline assignment: CDR1 LNHDA and CDR2 SQIVND (reference sequence). CDR3 length equals 15 residues. This sequence joins TRBV19 and TRBJ2-5, with TRBD1 matching over 7 bases. The source material was CD8+ T cells sorted from blood, sampled at week 24, from a patient treated with tofacitinib. This TCR was sampled from a human donor with alopecia areata. The CDR3 sequence: CASSIGGTDLKTQYF. The CDR3 nucleotides are TGTGCCAGTAGTATAGGAGGGACAGACCTAAAGACCCAGTACTTC.